The T cell receptor beta chain described here comes from a study of cytomegalovirus exposure and HLA in healthy donors. For the study at large: The study placed over 65% of its approximately 400 genotyped donors in the Caucasian-associated ancestry cluster.

The CDR3 covers 16 residues. V lost 2 bases and J 7 bases, leaving 18 bases between the germline ends. Germline loops: CDR1 PRHDT, CDR2 FYEKMQ (reference sequence). As for this clone: The antigen is unknown.

The primer mix had 60 Vbeta and 13 Jbeta primers. Assay: immunoSEQ multiplex PCR; the TCRdb copy retains only in-frame clones and omits some. The repertoire has 150,000 to 200,000 clones, 78% of them found once; the top ten carry 5% to 6%. Study-level points and caveats: Earlier findings revealed that most TCR beta V segments proved productive either about 87% or about 30% of the time. Another analysis was done later, and it associated approximately 17,000 TCR beta sequences with HLA alleles at 0.05 false discovery rate. Accounts indicate the classifier identified cytomegalovirus status with strong specificity and sensitivity.

Sequenced sample: PBMCs. The sequence was obtained from a woman in her 30s in good health and CMV-seropositive. V usage is TRBV13 and J usage is TRBJ2-1; maybe TRBD2 (7 bases). The CDR3 sequence: CASSLWGGSAINEQFF. CDR3 bases: TGTGCCAGCAGCTTATGGGGGGGCTCAGCTATAAATGAGCAGTTCTTC.